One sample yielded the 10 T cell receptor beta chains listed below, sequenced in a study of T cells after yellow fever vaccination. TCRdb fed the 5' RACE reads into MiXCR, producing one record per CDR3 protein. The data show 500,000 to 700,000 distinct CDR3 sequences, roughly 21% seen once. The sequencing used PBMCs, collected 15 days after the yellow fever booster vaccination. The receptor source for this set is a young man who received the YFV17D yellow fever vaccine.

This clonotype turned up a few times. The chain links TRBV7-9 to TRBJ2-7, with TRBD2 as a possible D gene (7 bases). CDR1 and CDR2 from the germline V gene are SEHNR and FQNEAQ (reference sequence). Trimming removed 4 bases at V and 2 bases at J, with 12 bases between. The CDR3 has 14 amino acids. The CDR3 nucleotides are TGTGCCAGCAGCTCAGCGGGACACCCCTACGAGCAGTACTTC. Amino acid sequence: CASSSAGHPYEQYF.

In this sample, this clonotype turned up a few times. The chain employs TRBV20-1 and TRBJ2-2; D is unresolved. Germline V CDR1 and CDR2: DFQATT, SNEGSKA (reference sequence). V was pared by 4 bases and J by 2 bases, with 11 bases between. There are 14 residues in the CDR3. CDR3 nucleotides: TGCAGTGCTACGGGCCTTGCCAACACCGGGGAGCTGTTTTTT. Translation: CSATGLANTGELFF.

CDR3 DNA sequence: TGTGCCAGCAGCGCTTCTACGGAGGGGATGGGTGGCTACACCTTC. Its protein is CASSASTEGMGGYTF. V usage is TRBV9 and J usage is TRBJ1-2; TRBD1 might be the D (5 bases). Trimming left V 3 bases short and J 7 bases short, with 19 bases between. CDR1 and CDR2 (germline): SGDLS, YYNGEE. The CDR3 extends over 15 amino acids.

The CDR3 nucleotides read TGTGCCTGGAGTGGGGGGACTAGCGGCTCCTACGAGCAGTACTTC. Encoded protein: CAWSGGTSGSYEQYF. V gene TRBV30 combines with J gene TRBJ2-7; 11 bases line up with TRBD2. V lost 1 base, J lost 0 bases, and 2 bases stayed unmatched. Germline CDR1 GTSNPN, CDR2 SVGIG (reference sequence). The CDR3 loop spans 15 amino acids.

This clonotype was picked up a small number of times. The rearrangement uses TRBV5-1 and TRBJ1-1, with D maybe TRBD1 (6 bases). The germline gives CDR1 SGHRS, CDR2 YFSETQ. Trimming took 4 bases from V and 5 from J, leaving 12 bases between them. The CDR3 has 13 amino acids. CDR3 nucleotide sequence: TGCGCCAGCAGCCATACAGGGCAGACTGAAGCTTTCTTT. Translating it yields CASSHTGQTEAFF.

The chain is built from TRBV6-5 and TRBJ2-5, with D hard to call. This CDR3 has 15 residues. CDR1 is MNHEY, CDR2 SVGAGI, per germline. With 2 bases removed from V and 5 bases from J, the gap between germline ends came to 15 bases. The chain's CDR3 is CASSYVPWGRETQYF. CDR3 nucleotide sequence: TGTGCCAGCAGTTACGTACCTTGGGGTCGGGAGACCCAGTACTTC.

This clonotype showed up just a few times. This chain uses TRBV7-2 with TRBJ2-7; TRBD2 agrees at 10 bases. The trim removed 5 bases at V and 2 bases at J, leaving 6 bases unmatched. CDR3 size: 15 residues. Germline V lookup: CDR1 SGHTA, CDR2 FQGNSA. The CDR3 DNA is TGTGCCAGCAGCAGAAGAGCGGGAGGGCCCTACGAGCAGTACTTC. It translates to CASSRRAGGPYEQYF.

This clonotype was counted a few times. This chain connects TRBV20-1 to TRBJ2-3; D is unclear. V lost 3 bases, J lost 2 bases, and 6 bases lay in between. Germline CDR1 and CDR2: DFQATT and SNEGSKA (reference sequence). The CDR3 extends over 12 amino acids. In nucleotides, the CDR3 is TGCAGTGCTAGCCGGTACACAGATACGCAGTATTTT. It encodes CSASRYTDTQYF.

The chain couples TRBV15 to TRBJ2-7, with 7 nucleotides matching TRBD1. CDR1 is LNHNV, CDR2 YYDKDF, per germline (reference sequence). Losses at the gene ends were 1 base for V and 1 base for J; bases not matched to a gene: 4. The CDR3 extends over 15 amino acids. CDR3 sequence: CATSRGAGGSYEQYF. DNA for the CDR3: TGTGCCACCAGCAGAGGGGCAGGGGGATCCTACGAGCAGTACTTC.

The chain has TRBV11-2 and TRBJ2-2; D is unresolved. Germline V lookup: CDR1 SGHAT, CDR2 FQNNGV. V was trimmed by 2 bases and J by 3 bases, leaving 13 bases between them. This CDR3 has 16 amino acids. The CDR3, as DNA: TGTGCCAGCAGCTTAAGGTCTAGGGCGGACACCGGGGAGCTGTTTTTT. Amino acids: CASSLRSRADTGELFF.